This T cell receptor beta chain was recovered during a study of CD8 T cells in ankylosing spondylitis. Notes on the study in general: Seemingly characteristic of ankylosing spondylitis blood was a TCR beta motif consisting of about 8 highly homologous variants. Within peripheral blood, clones linked to disease were CD8+ and relatively rare. Several of the motif variants were reported before in synovial fluid and blood from reactive arthritis.

5'-RACE, quantitative and with molecular barcodes, yielded the TCR beta libraries. TCRdb analysed the 5' RACE reads with MiXCR anew, one entry per CDR3 protein. Among 250,000 or so distinct CDR3 sequences, roughly a quarter were seen once, and the ten largest hold 0.5% to 0.75%. On this clonotype itself: Its antigen is still unknown.

CDR1 is SGHDT and CDR2 is YYEEEE in the germline V gene. The CDR3 is 14 residues long. J was trimmed by 8 bases and V by 4 bases; bases with no gene match: 4. The sequencing sample was made of blood, either unsorted or a sorted T cell fraction (not recorded which). The chain combines TRBV5-6 with TRBJ1-4; TRBD1 agrees at 11 bases. The receptor was derived from a male donor with ankylosing spondylitis or in good health (not recorded which). CDR3 sequence reads: CASSPDRGQEKLFF. The DNA for the CDR3 is TGTGCCAGCAGCCCGGACAGGGGGCAGGAAAAACTGTTTTTT.